Listed below are T cell receptor beta chains from one sample, sequenced in a study of control samples from healthy donors and cancer patients. The assay was immunoSEQ multiplex PCR, and TCRdb's table has in-frame clones only and misses some. The table lists roughly 100,000 clones, around 86% of them singletons. Input material: blood. The receptors stem from a woman aged 45-59 years in good health. Each CDR3 is given with its conserved first and last residue. The D gene is left open where the match is weak. Size is stated for part of the rows, as once, few or many counts, or as a class when the clone is expanded.

TRBV6-2/TRBV6-3	TRBJ1-2	NA	NA	CASSYTGSGFNYGYTF	TGTGCCAGCAGTTACACCGGTTCAGGATTTAACTATGGCTACACCTTC
TRBV11-2	TRBJ2-1	NA	NA	CASSLASTYRNEQFF	TGTGCCAGCAGCTTAGCGTCGACTTATCGAAATGAGCAGTTCTTC
TRBV7-2	TRBJ1-5	NA	NA	CASSLVGGGDQPQHF	TGTGCCAGCAGCTTAGTCGGGGGGGGTGATCAGCCCCAGCATTTT
TRBV4-1	TRBJ1-4	TRBD1	NA	CASSQTGGPREKLFF	TGCGCCAGCAGCCAGACAGGGGGCCCTAGGGAAAAACTGTTTTTT
TRBV7-2	TRBJ2-1	NA	NA	CASSPLLYNEQFF	TGTGCCAGCAGCCCTCTGTTGTACAATGAGCAGTTCTTC
TRBV12-3/TRBV12-4	TRBJ2-7	NA	NA	CASSLGLEQYF	TGTGCCAGCAGCCTTGGCCTCGAGCAGTACTTC
TRBV18	TRBJ1-2	NA	NA	CASSPRDPGAGGYTF	TGTGCCAGCTCACCACGGGACCCCGGGGCCGGGGGCTACACCTTC
TRBV9	TRBJ2-7	NA	NA	CASSPGGSQGYEQYF	TGTGCCAGCAGCCCAGGAGGATCACAGGGATACGAGCAGTACTTC
TRBV3-1/TRBV3-2	TRBJ2-7	NA	NA	CASSQVSGDYEQYF	TGTGCCAGCAGCCAAGTTTCTGGAGATTACGAGCAGTACTTC
TRBV19	TRBJ1-5	NA	few	CATKVGRGDGQPQHF	TGTGCCACAAAGGTGGGTCGGGGGGACGGTCAGCCCCAGCATTTT
TRBV4-3	TRBJ1-5	NA	NA	CASSPDRDQPQHF	TGCGCCAGCAGCCCCGATAGGGATCAGCCCCAGCATTTT
TRBV18	TRBJ2-1	TRBD2	NA	CASSLSSGGRNEQFF	TGTGCCAGCTCACTATCTAGCGGGGGTAGGAATGAGCAGTTCTTC
TRBV29-1	TRBJ1-4	NA	NA	CSVDSNEKLFF	TGCAGCGTTGACAGTAATGAAAAACTGTTTTTT
TRBV7-2	TRBJ1-1	NA	NA	CASSPAGPRFEAFF	TGTGCCAGCAGCCCAGCAGGCCCTCGGTTTGAAGCTTTCTTT
TRBV11-2	TRBJ2-3	TRBD1	NA	CASSFRDRGTDTQYF	TGTGCCAGCAGCTTCCGGGACAGGGGCACAGATACGCAGTATTTT
TRBV5-8	TRBJ1-5	NA	NA	CASSLRVNSNQPQHF	TGTGCCAGCAGCTTGAGAGTCAATAGCAATCAGCCCCAGCATTTT
TRBV11-1	TRBJ1-5	TRBD1	NA	CASSLDRSNQPQHF	TGTGCCAGCAGCTTGGACAGGAGCAATCAGCCCCAGCATTTT
TRBV19	TRBJ2-1	TRBD1	NA	CASSIGQGQVNREQFF	TGTGCCAGTAGTATAGGGCAAGGACAGGTGAATCGGGAGCAGTTCTTC
TRBV5-6	TRBJ2-1	TRBD1	NA	CASSFGDRSPRRNNEQFF	TGTGCCAGCAGCTTCGGGGACAGATCACCCCGGAGGAATAATGAGCAGTTCTTC
TRBV5-5	TRBJ2-2	NA	NA	CASSLVGPTGELFF	TGTGCCAGCAGCTTGGTAGGCCCGACCGGGGAGCTGTTTTTT
TRBV5-1	TRBJ1-2	TRBD1	NA	CASSPGDRGNYGYTF	TGCGCCAGCAGCCCGGGAGACAGGGGAAACTATGGCTACACCTTC
TRBV7-2	TRBJ2-1	TRBD2	NA	CASSLRTSGSSYNEQFF	TGTGCCAGCAGCTTGAGGACTAGCGGGAGCTCCTACAATGAGCAGTTCTTC
TRBV25-1	TRBJ2-7	NA	NA	CASSESIGVQYF	TGTGCCAGCAGTGAATCTATCGGCGTTCAGTACTTC
TRBV5-6	TRBJ1-1	NA	once	CASSKGGRNTEAFF	TGTGCCAGCAGCAAGGGGGGGAGGAACACTGAAGCTTTCTTT
TRBV7-9	TRBJ2-7	NA	few	CASSLDRVYEQYF	TGTGCCAGCAGCTTAGACAGGGTCTACGAGCAGTACTTC
TRBV7-9	TRBJ2-3	NA	NA	CASSLGELAARDTQYF	TGTGCCAGCAGCTTAGGGGAGCTCGCGGCCCGAGATACGCAGTATTTT
TRBV10-3	TRBJ1-6	TRBD1	NA	CAIRLQGDSPLHF	TGTGCCATCAGATTGCAGGGGGATTCACCCCTCCACTTT
TRBV28	TRBJ2-7	TRBD1	few	CASRNVGQGAFEQYF	TGTGCCAGCAGAAACGTTGGACAGGGGGCGTTCGAGCAGTACTTC